A single sample gave rise to the 29 T cell receptor beta chains below, sequenced in a study of cytomegalovirus exposure and HLA in healthy donors. In the PCR, 60 Vbeta and 13 Jbeta primers were used. Repertoires were generated with immunoSEQ multiplex PCR, while TCRdb's copy carries only in-frame clones and drops some. The sample includes 110,000 to 150,000 clones, roughly 80% of them seen just once. The sequencing input was PBMCs. These receptors all stem from a woman aged 50 to 60 in good health and CMV-seronegative.

The CDR3 region has the DNA TGTGCCAGTAGTATCACAGGGTATACGCAGCAGTACTTC. This gives the protein CASSITGYTQQYF. The chain has TRBV19 and TRBJ2-7, with D maybe TRBD1 (6 bases). The CDR3 totals 13 residues. V was cut by 3 bases and J by 8 bases, with 14 bases left in between. Germline V gives CDR1 LNHDA, CDR2 SQIVND (reference sequence).

This clone was recorded only once. V is TRBV7-9 and J is TRBJ1-3; a possible D gene is TRBD1 (5 bases). Germline values: CDR1 SEHNR, CDR2 FQNEAQ (reference sequence). The CDR3 loop spans 15 amino acids. V was pared by 1 base and J by 0 bases, with 7 bases between. The CDR3 DNA reads TGTGCCAGCAGCTTAGACAGGTTCTCTGGAAACACCATATATTTT. This translates into CASSLDRFSGNTIYF.

CDR3 protein: CASSVDGGSVGLNTEAFF. The CDR3 DNA sequence: TGTGCCAGCAGCGTAGATGGGGGGTCGGTCGGTCTGAACACTGAAGCTTTCTTT. The rearrangement joins TRBV9 to TRBJ1-1, with D tentatively TRBD1 (5 bases). The CDR3 contains 18 residues. The V gene lost 0 bases and the J gene lost 0 bases, with 18 bases spanning the gap. The germline V gene has CDR1 SGDLS and CDR2 YYNGEE.

The V and J genes are TRBV15 and TRBJ2-3; TRBD1 is a possible D gene (5 bases). This CDR3 has 15 residues. V was shortened by 0 bases and J by 0 bases, with 7 bases between the two germline ends. Looked up from germline, CDR1 is LNHNV and CDR2 is YYDKDF (reference sequence). The CDR3 DNA sequence: TGTGCCACCAGCAGAGATGGGGCTAGCACAGATACGCAGTATTTT. It specifies CATSRDGASTDTQYF.

The chain is built from TRBV7-2 and TRBJ1-5, with no clear D. The CDR3 has 15 residues. V shed 6 bases and J shed 1 base, with 13 bases lying between them. Germline V gives CDR1 SGHTA, CDR2 FQGNSA. Here the CDR3 reads CASSPRVGSNQPQHF. For the CDR3, the DNA is TGTGCCAGCAGTCCGCGGGTAGGGAGCAATCAGCCCCAGCATTTT.

The V and J genes are TRBV6-5 and TRBJ1-5; TRBD1 agrees at 9 bases. This CDR3 is built from 14 residues. CDR1 and CDR2 (germline): MNHEY, SVGAGI. Trimming removed 4 bases from V and 7 bases from J; junction bases left unmatched: 5. CDR3 bases: TGTGCCAGCAGTTCCGGGACAGGGACCCAGCCCCAGCATTTT. Its protein product is CASSSGTGTQPQHF.

This chain joins TRBV11-2 and TRBJ2-1; 9 nucleotides align to TRBD1. J gave up 3 bases and V 2 bases, and 2 bases lay outside the gene matches. Germline V lookup: CDR1 SGHAT, CDR2 FQNNGV. CDR3 length: 15 amino acids. The CDR3 nucleotides are TGTGCCAGCAGCTTACTGGGACAGGGCTACAATGAGCAGTTCTTC. Amino acid sequence: CASSLLGQGYNEQFF.

The gene calls are TRBV10-1 and TRBJ2-2; D perhaps matches TRBD1 (5 bases). The germline CDR1 and CDR2 sequences are WNHNN and SYGVQD (reference sequence). Trimming removed 2 bases at V and 1 base at J, with 8 bases between. The CDR3 is 15 amino acids. The CDR3 reads CASSETGMNTGELFF. CDR3 DNA sequence: TGCGCCAGCAGTGAGACAGGCATGAACACCGGGGAGCTGTTTTTT.

This clone was observed a few times. The chain is built from TRBV7-9 and TRBJ1-1; TRBD1 aligns across 8 bases. The CDR3 length is 14 residues. V was pared by 5 bases and J by 3 bases, with 5 bases of the junction left unmatched. Per germline, CDR1 SEHNR and CDR2 FQNEAQ (reference sequence). CDR3 sequence reads: CASSVTGGDTEAFF. The CDR3 DNA follows: TGTGCCAGCAGCGTAACAGGGGGGGACACTGAAGCTTTCTTT.

This sequence joins TRBV27 and TRBJ1-2; 9 positions match TRBD1. After removal of 8 bases from V and 7 bases from J, the junction contained 11 bases not matched to a gene. From germline, CDR1 is MNHEY and CDR2 SMNVEV (reference sequence). The length of the CDR3 is 14 residues. CDR3 loop: CASCRTGEFTGYTF. The CDR3 DNA reads as TGTGCCAGCTGCAGGACAGGGGAATTTACTGGCTACACCTTC.

The rearrangement joins TRBV10-3 to TRBJ2-2; D unclear. The germline gives CDR1 ENHRY, CDR2 SYGVKD. Trimming removed 3 bases at V and 4 bases at J, with 12 bases between. This CDR3 is built from 15 residues. CDR3 DNA sequence: TGTGCCATCAGTGATCCCCACAGTGGCACCGGGGAGCTGTTTTTT. Translating it yields CAISDPHSGTGELFF.

This rearrangement joins TRBV13 to TRBJ2-5; 9 nucleotides align to TRBD2. The CDR3 sequence is 17 residues long. V shed 5 bases and J 2 bases; nucleotides not matched to a gene: 12. Germline V gives CDR1 PRHDT, CDR2 FYEKMQ (reference sequence). The DNA for the CDR3 is TGTGCCAGCAGCCTACTATTAGCGGGGGCAGCTCAAGAGACCCAGTACTTC. It encodes CASSLLLAGAAQETQYF.

V usage is TRBV28 and J usage is TRBJ2-3, with D perhaps matching TRBD1 (6 bases). The CDR3 runs to 15 residues. Germline CDR1 is MDHEN and CDR2 is SYDVKM. V dropped 8 bases and J dropped 1 base, with 16 bases sitting between them. In nucleotides, the CDR3 is TGTGCCAGCGCTTCTACGGGACACCGCACAGATACGCAGTATTTT. This codes for CASASTGHRTDTQYF. The variable domain in full, with the rest retrieved from reference TRBV28 and TRBJ2-3, is DVKVTQSSRYLVKRTGEKVFLECVQDMDHENMFWYRQDPGLGLRLIYFSYDVKMKEKGDIPEGYSVSREKKERFSLILESASTNQTSMYLCASASTGHRTDTQYFGPGTRLTVL.

The rearrangement links TRBV4-3 to TRBJ1-3, with a possible D match to TRBD1 (5 bases). Germline CDR1 is LGHNA and CDR2 is YSLEER. The CDR3 spans 15 residues. The V and J ends lost 4 bases and 2 bases respectively, with 12 bases between them. CDR3 DNA sequence: TGCGCCAGCAGCCCCCAGGGCCCGGCTGGAAACACCATATATTTT. Translated: CASSPQGPAGNTIYF.

Remarks on this clone: Sequence at one end of the junction differs from germline and may be a read error. The gene calls are TRBV7-9 and TRBJ1-1, with D possibly matching TRBD1 (6 bases). The CDR3 loop spans 12 amino acids. Germline values: CDR1 SEHNR, CDR2 FQNEAQ (reference sequence). In nucleotides, the CDR3 is TGTTCCAGCAGCTTAGGGACATTGGAAGCTTTCTTT. This sequence encodes CSSSLGTLEAFF. Complete variable domain (other parts from reference TRBV7-9 and TRBJ1-1): DTGVSQNPRHKITKRGQNVTFRCDPISEHNRLYWYRQTLGQGPEFLTYFQNEAQLEKSRLLSDRFSAERPKGSFSTLEIQRTEQGDSAMYLCSSSLGTLEAFFGQGTRLTVV.

This clone was seen more than once but under ten times. The J gene is TRBJ1-4, the V gene TRBV7-6; 7 bases are a match to TRBD1. The V and J ends lost 1 base and 6 bases, in that order; junction bases with no gene match: 8. The CDR3 is 16 amino acids. The V gene's germline CDR1 is SGHVS and CDR2 FNYEAQ. CDR3 amino acids: CASSLVVSGGYEKLFF. In DNA form, the CDR3 reads TGTGCCAGCAGCTTAGTTGTTTCAGGGGGATATGAAAAACTGTTTTTT.

A few counts support this clone. The chain uses TRBV18 and TRBJ1-1; 7 nucleotides agree with TRBD1. From germline, CDR1 is KGHSH and CDR2 LQKENI. This CDR3 is built from 15 residues. V gave up 2 bases and J gave up 1 base; unmatched junction bases: 4. CDR3 sequence: CASSPGTESNTEAFF. CDR3 bases: TGTGCCAGCTCACCAGGGACAGAGTCGAACACTGAAGCTTTCTTT.

Here the CDR3 reads CASSPEGTGGSPLHF. CDR3 coding DNA: TGTGCCAGCTCACCCGAGGGGACAGGGGGTTCACCCCTCCACTTT. The chain links TRBV18 to TRBJ1-6, with 11 positions matching TRBD1. The J segment lost 9 bases and the V segment lost 3 bases, leaving 4 bases of the junction unmatched. The CDR3 has 15 amino acids. Germline-derived CDR1 and CDR2 are KGHSH and LQKENI.

The chain is built from TRBV28 and TRBJ1-4; D might be TRBD1 (5 bases). Trimming pared 7 bases from V and 7 bases from J, leaving 10 bases between. Germline CDR1 MDHEN, CDR2 SYDVKM. This CDR3 comprises 12 residues. CDR3 nucleotide sequence: TGTGCCAGCAATTTGGGGGGTGAAAAACTGTTTTTT. Amino acids: CASNLGGEKLFF.

Comments on this clone: The junction departs from the called germline gene at one end, perhaps through a read error. The chain couples TRBV7-7 to TRBJ2-2; maybe TRBD2 (6 bases). Germline loops: CDR1 SSHAT, CDR2 FNYEAQ (reference sequence). This CDR3 contains 13 residues. CDR3 loop: CASSGGSAGELFF. The CDR3 bases are TGTGCTAGCAGCGGAGGGTCCGCCGGGGAGCTGTTTTTT.

This chain uses TRBV2 with TRBJ2-4, with 9 bases matching TRBD2. The CDR3 totals 19 residues. V gave up 1 base and J gave up 2 bases; unmatched junction bases: 12. Germline CDR1 SNHLY, CDR2 FYNNEI. This chain's CDR3 is CASSEDPAGGGGTKNIQYF. The CDR3 region has the DNA TGTGCCAGCAGTGAAGATCCAGCGGGGGGTGGAGGAACCAAAAACATTCAGTACTTC. Complete variable domain (other parts from reference TRBV2 and TRBJ2-4): EPEVTQTPSHQVTQMGQEVILRCVPISNHLYFYWYRQILGQKVEFLVSFYNNEISEKSEIFDDQFSVERPDGSNFTLKIRSTKLEDSAMYFCASSEDPAGGGGTKNIQYFGAGTRLSVL.

The chain has TRBV5-4 and TRBJ1-4, with D possibly TRBD1 on 5 matching bases. This CDR3 has 14 amino acids. Trimming cost V 0 bases and J 5 bases, with 8 bases left between them. Germline CDR1 and CDR2: SGHNT and YYREEE (reference sequence). CDR3 residues: CASSLEGSNEKLFF. The CDR3 DNA reads as TGTGCCAGCAGCTTGGAGGGGTCAAATGAAAAACTGTTTTTT. The full variable domain, with the rest looked up from reference TRBV5-4 and TRBJ1-4, is ETGVTQSPTHLIKTRGQQVTLRCSSQSGHNTVSWYQQALGQGPQFIFQYYREEENGRGNFPPRFSGLQFPNYSSELNVNALELDDSALYLCASSLEGSNEKLFFGSGTQLSVL.

The rearrangement joins TRBV5-1 to TRBJ1-1, with 9 bases aligning to TRBD1. Trimming took 4 bases from V and 4 from J; bases not matched to a gene: 5. The CDR3 is 14 amino acids. The germline V gene has CDR1 SGHRS and CDR2 YFSETQ. CDR3 loop: CASSLQGAGTEAFF. For the CDR3, the DNA is TGCGCCAGCAGCCTACAGGGGGCAGGCACTGAAGCTTTCTTT. Full variable domain (missing parts from reference TRBV5-1 and TRBJ1-1): KAGVTQTPRYLIKTRGQQVTLSCSPISGHRSVSWYQQTPGQGLQFLFEYFSETQRNKGNFPGRFSGRQFSNSRSEMNVSTLELGDSALYLCASSLQGAGTEAFFGQGTRLTVV.

The chain combines TRBV7-6 with TRBJ2-2; TRBD2 is a possible D gene (6 bases). V was cut by 5 bases and J by 7 bases, with 17 bases left in between. This CDR3 has 15 residues. Germline CDR1 and CDR2: SGHVS and FNYEAQ. In DNA form, the CDR3 reads TGTGCCAGCAGCCGATATCTAGCGAGGGACGGGGAGCTGTTTTTT. This translates into CASSRYLARDGELFF.

This clone has only a few counts. This chain joins TRBV5-4 and TRBJ2-3, with 9 bases that match TRBD2. The CDR3 length is 15 residues. J was trimmed by 6 bases and V by 0 bases; bases with no gene match: 5. The V gene's germline CDR1 is SGHNT and CDR2 YYREEE (reference sequence). This chain's CDR3 is CASSLGGGAIDTQYF. In DNA form, the CDR3 reads TGTGCCAGCAGCTTGGGCGGGGGGGCCATCGATACGCAGTATTTT.

This clone occurred many times. V usage is TRBV19 and J usage is TRBJ2-6; maybe TRBD2 (5 bases). The V gene lost 3 bases and the J gene lost 0 bases, with 9 bases spanning the gap. CDR3 length: 16 amino acids. In germline, CDR1 is LNHDA, CDR2 SQIVND (reference sequence). The CDR3 reads CASSIPGYSGANVLTF. CDR3 bases: TGTGCCAGTAGTATCCCGGGGTACTCTGGGGCCAACGTCCTGACTTTC.

V usage is TRBV7-6 and J usage is TRBJ2-3, with TRBD1 identical over 8 bases. Losses at the gene ends were 5 bases for V and 5 bases for J; bases not matched to a gene: 12. CDR1 and CDR2 (germline): SGHVS, FNYEAQ. This CDR3 is built from 16 residues. The CDR3 DNA reads as TGTGCCAGCAGCCCAAGCCCAACGACAGGGGTAGATACGCAGTATTTT. Residues: CASSPSPTTGVDTQYF.

This clone was picked up one time. The genes are TRBV20-1 and TRBJ2-1; no clear D. Trimming stripped 0 bases from V and 8 bases from J, with 5 bases between. Germline assignment: CDR1 DFQATT and CDR2 SNEGSKA (reference sequence). CDR3 length: 11 residues. CDR3 in amino acids: CSAREAYEQFF. CDR3 DNA: TGCAGTGCTAGAGAAGCGTATGAGCAGTTCTTC.

This clone was recorded only once. The chain is built from TRBV19 and TRBJ1-3; TRBD1 matches at 9 bases. CDR1 and CDR2 from the germline V gene are LNHDA and SQIVND (reference sequence). J gave up 4 bases and V 5 bases, and 6 bases lay outside the gene matches. The CDR3 contains 15 residues. Written as DNA, the CDR3 is TGTGCCAGTAGTCGGGACAGGGAAGAAGGAAACACCATATATTTT. Protein product: CASSRDREEGNTIYF.